One and the same sample provided the 10 T cell receptor beta chains below, sequenced in a study of blood T cells in healthy people across ages. Together with a sample-barcoded 5' primer, a J-beta primer mix was included in a second PCR lasting roughly 6 to 12 cycles. TCRdb analysed the 5' RACE reads with MiXCR anew, one entry per CDR3 protein. The sample consists of around 1.7 million distinct CDR3 sequences, roughly 30% of them appearing once. The material sequenced was blood. The receptor set was obtained from a woman under 40 in good health.

About this clonotype itself: One base away lies a much larger clone, so this may be a sequencing read error. The chain has TRBV5-1 and TRBJ2-1; a possible D gene is TRBD2 (5 bases). Germline V gene lookup returns CDR1 SGHRS and CDR2 YFSETQ. Between the trimmed V and J ends, which lost 0 bases and 7 bases, there was a span of 17 bases. The CDR3 contains 16 residues. This CDR3 is CASSLVARGLVNEQFF. The CDR3 DNA follows: TGCGCCAGCAGCTTGGTAGCGCGAGGCCTAGTTAATGAGCAGTTCTTC.

The chain joins TRBV25-1 to TRBJ2-1; D gene unclear. Trimming removed 5 bases from V and 6 bases from J, with 17 bases in between. In germline, CDR1 is MGHDK, CDR2 SYGVNS. The CDR3 is 15 residues long. The CDR3 loop is CASSRVGSRPNEQFF. The CDR3 DNA follows: TGTGCCAGCAGTCGGGTCGGGTCTCGTCCCAATGAGCAGTTCTTC.

This clonotype showed up many times. The gene calls are TRBV7-8 and TRBJ2-1; 8 bases match TRBD2. The CDR3 runs to 14 residues. The ends lost 5 bases at V and 9 bases at J; junction bases unmatched: 9. Germline V gives CDR1 SGHVS, CDR2 FQNEAQ. The CDR3 coding sequence is TGTGCCAGCAGCCTAGGACGACTAGCGCGTGAGCAGTTCTTC. Its protein product is CASSLGRLAREQFF.

The V and J genes are TRBV20-1 and TRBJ2-5, with 13 bases that match TRBD2. This CDR3 is built from 15 residues. The junction had 15 bases not matched to a gene; V was cut back by 6 bases and J by 11 bases. From germline, CDR1 is DFQATT and CDR2 SNEGSKA (reference sequence). The CDR3 nucleotides are TGCAGTGCATCGAGACTAGCGGGGGGTGGCGAGGAGCAGTACTTC. Translation gives CSASRLAGGGEEQYF.

In its sample, this clonotype was seen a few times. The CDR3 DNA sequence: TGTGCCAGCAGCCAAGGGACAGGGTCAGCTCAGCCCCAGCATTTT. Translated: CASSQGTGSAQPQHF. This rearrangement joins TRBV3-1 to TRBJ1-5; TRBD1 agrees at 8 bases. This CDR3 has 15 amino acids. Germline V lookup: CDR1 LGHDT, CDR2 YNNKEL (reference sequence). V was pared by 1 base and J by 6 bases, with 5 bases of the junction left unmatched.

As concerns this clonotype: Just one base apart from a much larger clone, this may be a read error. The rearrangement joins TRBV2 to TRBJ1-6; D is perhaps TRBD1 (5 bases). The CDR3 contains 13 residues. The germline CDR1 and CDR2 sequences are SNHLY and FYNNEI. CDR3 sequence (DNA): TGTGCCAGCACCGGGGCAGTTAATTCACCCCCCCACTTT. Protein product: CASTGAVNSPPHF.

This clonotype has a count of ten or more. The genes are TRBV4-3 and TRBJ2-7; D is perhaps TRBD2 (5 bases). V lost 1 base to trimming and J lost 2 bases, with 9 bases between them. This CDR3 region has 14 residues. Germline V gene sequence: CDR1 LGHNA, CDR2 YSLEER. DNA of the CDR3: TGCGCCAGCAGCCAAGTCCGCGGGCCCTACGAGCAGTACTTC. Translating gives CASSQVRGPYEQYF.

The chain links TRBV29-1 to TRBJ1-1; D might be TRBD1 (6 bases). Germline assignment: CDR1 SQVTM and CDR2 ANQGSEA. The CDR3 loop spans 14 amino acids. Trimming removed 7 bases from V and 2 bases from J, with 17 bases in between. The DNA of the CDR3 is TGCAGCGCCAGACCAAACAGGGATAACACTGAAGCTTTCTTT. This sequence encodes CSARPNRDNTEAFF.

The chain recombines TRBV5-1 with TRBJ2-1, with 11 bases identical to TRBD2. This CDR3 spans 17 amino acids. Germline V CDR1 and CDR2: SGHRS, YFSETQ. J gave up 6 bases and V 7 bases, and 15 bases lay outside the gene matches. Written as DNA, the CDR3 is TGCGCCAGCTGCCCTACAGATAGCGGGAGGGCTCCCAATGAGCAGTTCTTC. This encodes CASCPTDSGRAPNEQFF.

This clonotype was observed at least ten times. At one end, the junction sequence differs from germline, possibly due to a read error. This chain links TRBV11-2 with TRBJ2-5; D is ambiguous. Germline V CDR1 and CDR2: SGHAT, FQNNGV. The length of the CDR3 is 13 residues. The CDR3 loop is CASSPRPQETQYF. The DNA for the CDR3 is TGCGCCAGCAGCCCCCGGCCTCAAGAGACCCAGTACTTC.